This T cell receptor beta chain derives from a study of CD8 T cells in ankylosing spondylitis. Regarding the study as a whole: Apparently characteristic of ankylosing spondylitis blood was a TCR beta motif (about eight highly homologous variants).

Many counts were recorded for this clonotype. No antigen is known for it. TCRdb used MiXCR to reprocess the 5' RACE reads, holding one entry per CDR3 protein. The sample shows more than 500,000 distinct CDR3 sequences, roughly 5.2% of them seen only once. Unmatched junction bases numbered 10, after V lost 4 bases and J lost 8 bases. The CDR3 is made up of 15 amino acids. CDR1 is SGHTA, CDR2 FQGNSA, per germline. Sequencing was carried out using blood, either unsorted or a sorted T cell fraction (not recorded which). This chain links TRBV7-2 with TRBJ1-2; 10 bases align to TRBD1. This receptor was identified in a male donor with ankylosing spondylitis. CDR3 residues: CASSSWTGGFNGYTF. Written as DNA, the CDR3 is TGTGCCAGCAGCTCCTGGACAGGGGGATTTAACGGCTACACCTTC.